This T cell receptor (beta chain) was captured by sequencing in a study of T cells in Graves' hyperthyroidism and ophthalmopathy. The germline V gene has CDR1 KGHDR and CDR2 SFDVKD. The CDR3 is made up of 14 amino acids. A remark on this clonotype: A much larger clone lies one base from this, so it may be a read error.

What was amplified from RNA transcripts were TCR beta CDR3 regions. RT-PCR in the first round (using the HTBI primer set) targeted the TCR CDR3. TCRdb reprocessed the multiplex PCR reads via MiXCR and lists one record per CDR3 protein. Of hundreds of thousands of distinct CDR3 sequences in the sample, approximately 42% were seen once. This chain links TRBV24-1 with TRBJ2-7, with D possibly matching TRBD1 (6 bases). The clonotype was recovered from an adult man with Graves' disease, either hyperthyroidism or ophthalmopathy (not recorded which). Sequencing was performed on peripheral blood or thyroid tissue (not recorded which). The CDR3 DNA reads as TGTGCCACCAGTGATCCTCTCCAGGGGTGGGAGCACTACTTC. Translation gives CATSDPLQGWEHYF.